A single sample gave rise to the 12 T cell receptor beta chains below, sequenced in a study of post-analysis software for immune sequencing data (dated by TCRdb to the mid-2010s). Overall results and qualifications from the work: Patients showed significantly higher frequencies than controls for several TRBV segments, among them TRBV5-6, TRBV5-1 and TRBV20-1.

Their cognate antigens are unknown. Library creation used PCR. Instrument used: Illumina HiSeq 2500. To reduce PCR and sequencing biases, unique molecular identifiers were incorporated into the TCR beta cDNA libraries. TCRdb reanalyzed the raw reads on its own, using fastp at Q25 for trimming and MiXCR for clone calling, and kept in-frame beta chains. Entries that share a CDR3 protein sequence are merged under the most common genes and DNA. The sample yields about 500,000 distinct CDR3 sequences; around 40% were counted once. The top ten hold 9.5% to 13% of the sample. Material for sequencing was blood. The receptors shown here come from a girl between 5 and 17 years old with multiple sclerosis.

The V call is TRBV10-3, the J call TRBJ2-3; D is ambiguous. The ends were cut back, 2 bases at V and 2 bases at J, with 8 bases in the middle. Germline lookup yields CDR1 ENHRY and CDR2 SYGVKD. The CDR3 has 14 residues. The CDR3 is CAISERPATDTQYF. In nucleotides, the CDR3 is TGTGCCATCAGTGAGAGGCCAGCCACAGATACGCAGTATTTT.

In this sample, this clonotype turned up a few times. The J gene is TRBJ2-5, the V gene TRBV2; D is perhaps TRBD1 (6 bases). Germline lookup yields CDR1 SNHLY and CDR2 FYNNEI. With 2 bases removed from V and 6 bases from J, the gap between germline ends came to 10 bases. This CDR3 comprises 13 residues. DNA for the CDR3: TGTGCCAGCAGTGAAAACAGGGAGCAGACCCAGTACTTC. Its translation: CASSENREQTQYF.

The chain couples TRBV20-1 to TRBJ1-1, with TRBD1 matching 7 bases. Germline V lookup: CDR1 DFQATT, CDR2 SNEGSKA (reference sequence). V shed 6 bases and J 3 bases; nucleotides not matched to a gene: 4. This CDR3 has 12 amino acids. This chain's CDR3 is CSAKTGDTEAFF. CDR3 sequence (DNA): TGCAGTGCAAAAACAGGGGACACTGAAGCTTTCTTT.

This clonotype was recorded a few times. The chain carries TRBV29-1 and TRBJ2-3; D unresolved. The CDR3 loop spans 12 amino acids. Germline V gene sequence: CDR1 SQVTM, CDR2 ANQGSEA. V was pared by 5 bases and J by 2 bases, with 8 bases between. CDR3 bases: TGCAGCGTTAGCACCCTCACAGATACGCAGTATTTT. This gives the protein CSVSTLTDTQYF.

There are a few counts of this clonotype. The chain has TRBV28 and TRBJ2-7, with a weak D call TRBD2 (5 bases). This CDR3 spans 13 amino acids. The germline CDR1 and CDR2 sequences are MDHEN and SYDVKM. The V and J ends lost 5 bases and 3 bases respectively, with 11 bases between them. The CDR3 sequence: CASSPLSGYEQYF. CDR3 sequence (DNA): TGTGCCAGCAGTCCACTGAGCGGCTACGAGCAGTACTTC.

The CDR3 DNA is TGTGCCAGCAGTTTAGCAGACAGGGGGGTTGGGAACATTCAGTACTTC. Residues: CASSLADRGVGNIQYF. The chain carries TRBV12-3 or TRBV12-4 and TRBJ2-4; 9 bases align to TRBD1. This CDR3 region has 16 residues. Germline trimming cut 0 bases from V and 7 bases from J; bases unmatched to any gene: 7.

The chain employs TRBV7-9 and TRBJ2-5; D may be TRBD2 (5 bases). Trimming stripped 2 bases from V and 2 bases from J, with 12 bases between. Germline V gene sequence: CDR1 SEHNR, CDR2 FQNEAQ (reference sequence). There are 15 residues in the CDR3. CDR3 coding DNA: TGTGCCAGCAGCTTAAATCTTCGGGGACAAGAGACCCAGTACTTC. Translating gives CASSLNLRGQETQYF.

The gene calls are TRBV20-1 and TRBJ2-7; D gene unclear. Trimming removed 6 bases at V and 6 bases at J, with 12 bases between. The V gene's germline CDR1 is DFQATT and CDR2 SNEGSKA (reference sequence). This CDR3 contains 11 residues. CDR3 bases: TGCAGTGCGTGGGCCCTTGGCGAGCAGTACTTC. Translated: CSAWALGEQYF.

The chain employs TRBV4-1 and TRBJ1-4; D is ambiguous. V was shortened by 4 bases and J by 2 bases, with 11 bases between the two germline ends. The CDR3 is 15 amino acids. Germline values: CDR1 MGHRA, CDR2 YSYEKL. CDR3 loop: CASSPDWRTNEKLFF. CDR3 coding DNA: TGCGCCAGCAGCCCCGATTGGAGGACTAATGAAAAACTGTTTTTT.

The rearrangement joins TRBV4-2 to TRBJ1-2, with D maybe TRBD1 (5 bases). This CDR3 is built from 15 residues. V was pared by 0 bases and J by 4 bases, with 12 bases between. The V gene's germline CDR1 is LGHNA and CDR2 YNFKEQ. The DNA of the CDR3 is TGTGCCAGCAGCCAAGAGATCACAGGCCCCTATGGCTACACCTTC. This codes for CASSQEITGPYGYTF.

The chain recombines TRBV12-3 or TRBV12-4 with TRBJ2-3, with D possibly called TRBD1 or TRBD2 (5 bases each). Between the trimmed V and J ends, which lost 6 bases and 2 bases, there was a span of 15 bases. The CDR3 covers 15 residues. CDR3 sequence: CASRSGTRITDTQYF. The DNA for the CDR3 is TGTGCCAGCAGATCCGGGACCAGGATCACAGATACGCAGTATTTT.

The CDR3 is CASSELAGEDYEQYF. DNA of the CDR3: TGTGCCAGCAGTGAATTGGCAGGGGAGGACTACGAGCAGTACTTC. J is TRBJ2-7 and V is TRBV25-1; tentatively, D is TRBD1 or TRBD2 (6 bases each). V lost 1 base and J 3 bases, leaving 13 bases between the germline ends. This CDR3 contains 15 residues. CDR1 and CDR2 from the germline V gene are MGHDK and SYGVNS.